Shown below are 12 T cell receptor beta chains from a single sample sequenced in a study of T cells in Graves' hyperthyroidism and ophthalmopathy. Amplification of TCR beta CDR3 regions was performed using RNA transcripts as template. The primer set for the first-round RT-PCR of the TCR CDR3 was HTBI. TCRdb called the multiplex PCR reads again in MiXCR, with one record for every CDR3 protein. The data show roughly 420,000 distinct CDR3 sequences, approximately 13% seen once. The sequenced sample was blood. These TCRs come from a woman aged 18-29 years with Graves' hyperthyroidism.

The chain employs TRBV3-1 and TRBJ2-2, with TRBD2 matching 9 bases. The V segment lost 0 bases and the J segment 4 bases; nucleotides outside the gene matches: 15. Per the germline V gene, CDR1 is LGHDT and CDR2 is YNNKEL (reference sequence). There are 20 residues in the CDR3. The CDR3 DNA reads TGTGCCAGCAGCCAAGATGGGGAGCGGGAGGATTGGTACGTCACCGGGGAGCTGTTTTTT. Translating it yields CASSQDGEREDWYVTGELFF.

In this sample, this clonotype turned up many times. CDR3 nucleotide sequence: TGTGCCAGCAGCATACACCTGGAGTATGGCTACACCTTC. Protein sequence: CASSIHLEYGYTF. This chain joins TRBV7-2 and TRBJ1-2, with no clear D. The V and J ends lost 5 bases and 5 bases respectively, with 12 bases between them. The CDR3 covers 13 residues. The germline CDR1 and CDR2 sequences are SGHTA and FQGNSA.

The sample holds many counts of this clonotype. The chain combines TRBV24-1 with TRBJ1-5; D is undetermined. Germline CDR1 KGHDR, CDR2 SFDVKD. Trimming stripped 3 bases from V and 5 bases from J, with 4 bases between. CDR3 length equals 12 residues. The CDR3 is CATSDGDQPQHF. The CDR3, as DNA: TGTGCCACCAGTGATGGTGATCAGCCCCAGCATTTT.

This clonotype was seen repeatedly, ten times or more. Here the CDR3 DNA reads TGTGCCAGCTCACCTCAAACAGGGGAGGGCTACGAGCAGTACTTC. It translates to CASSPQTGEGYEQYF. The V call is TRBV18, the J call TRBJ2-7; D may be TRBD1 or TRBD2 (7 bases each). CDR1 KGHSH and CDR2 LQKENI come from the germline V gene. This CDR3 has 15 amino acids. V lost 3 bases and J 3 bases, leaving 15 bases between the germline ends.

This clonotype was detected only a few times. This rearrangement joins TRBV4-2 to TRBJ2-7; 11 bases fit TRBD2. The CDR3 has 15 residues. The germline CDR1 and CDR2 sequences are LGHNA and YNFKEQ. V lost 1 base and J lost 6; bases outside the gene matches: 5. The CDR3 sequence is CASSQGRLAGSEQYF. The CDR3 region has the DNA TGTGCCAGCAGCCAAGGAAGACTAGCGGGATCCGAGCAGTACTTC.

Ten or more counts support this clonotype. The chain is built from TRBV20-1 and TRBJ1-1; no firm D call. V was cut by 6 bases and J by 0 bases, with 17 bases left in between. The CDR3 has 15 amino acids. The germline gives CDR1 DFQATT, CDR2 SNEGSKA (reference sequence). CDR3 nucleotide sequence: TGCAGTGCCCAGCCGGGCGAGCATATGAACACTGAAGCTTTCTTT. Residues: CSAQPGEHMNTEAFF.

This clonotype was seen more than once but under ten times. A much larger clone lies a single base off, so this may be a read error. Since no conserved phenylalanine or tryptophan closes the CDR3, a read error is the likely cause. V is TRBV28 and J is TRBJ2-1, with 11 nucleotides matching TRBD2. This CDR3 contains 16 residues. Germline values: CDR1 MDHEN, CDR2 SYDVKM. With 5 bases clipped from V and 3 bases from J, the junction kept 6 bases outside the gene matches. The CDR3 protein is CASSDGTSGIYNEQFL. In nucleotides, the CDR3 is TGTGCCAGCAGTGACGGGACTAGCGGAATCTACAATGAGCAGTTCCTC.

This clonotype has a handful of counts. A much larger clone is a single base away; this may be a read error. The chain recombines TRBV7-9 with TRBJ2-3; D not certain. Germline V gives CDR1 SEHNR, CDR2 FQNEAQ (reference sequence). Trimming removed 3 bases at V and 5 bases at J, with 12 bases between. The CDR3 spans 14 residues. CDR3 coding DNA: TGTGCCAGCAGCTTGCCGTTCAGTAGAGATACGCAGTATTTT. Residues: CASSLPFSRDTQYF.

This clonotype was seen many times. This chain uses TRBV30 with TRBJ2-7; 10 nucleotides match TRBD2. The germline gives CDR1 GTSNPN, CDR2 SVGIG (reference sequence). The CDR3 runs 17 residues. Trimming cost V 0 bases and J 7 bases; bases outside gene matches: 15. The CDR3 nucleotides are TGTGCCTGGAGTGTACGGCCGAGCGGGAGGGCCACTCGGGAGCAGTACTTC. This encodes CAWSVRPSGRATREQYF.

This clonotype was observed a handful of times. The chain couples TRBV28 to TRBJ1-4, with D perhaps matching TRBD1 (6 bases). Per the germline V gene, CDR1 is MDHEN and CDR2 is SYDVKM. V was shortened by 6 bases and J by 5 bases, with 16 bases between the two germline ends. The CDR3 runs 15 residues. DNA for the CDR3: TGTGCCAGCAGCCCCGCGGACAGATTAAATGAAAAACTGTTTTTT. The encoded protein is CASSPADRLNEKLFF.

This clonotype was counted between two and nine times. V and J are TRBV27 and TRBJ2-7; 9 bases agree with TRBD1. This CDR3 has 16 amino acids. Unmatched junction bases numbered 6, after V lost 0 bases and J lost 3 bases. Germline V gene data show CDR1 as MNHEY and CDR2 as SMNVEV (reference sequence). The CDR3 DNA reads TGTGCCAGCAGTTTATCAAAACAGGGGGCTTACTACGAGCAGTACTTC. As protein: CASSLSKQGAYYEQYF.

This clonotype has ten or more counts. The chain carries TRBV30 and TRBJ1-1; TRBD1 aligns across 8 bases. The ends lost 3 bases at V and 4 bases at J; junction bases unmatched: 7. Germline V lookup: CDR1 GTSNPN, CDR2 SVGIG (reference sequence). The CDR3 loop spans 14 amino acids. CDR3 protein: CAWSATGGGTEAFF. CDR3 coding DNA: TGTGCCTGGAGCGCAACAGGGGGAGGCACTGAAGCTTTCTTT.